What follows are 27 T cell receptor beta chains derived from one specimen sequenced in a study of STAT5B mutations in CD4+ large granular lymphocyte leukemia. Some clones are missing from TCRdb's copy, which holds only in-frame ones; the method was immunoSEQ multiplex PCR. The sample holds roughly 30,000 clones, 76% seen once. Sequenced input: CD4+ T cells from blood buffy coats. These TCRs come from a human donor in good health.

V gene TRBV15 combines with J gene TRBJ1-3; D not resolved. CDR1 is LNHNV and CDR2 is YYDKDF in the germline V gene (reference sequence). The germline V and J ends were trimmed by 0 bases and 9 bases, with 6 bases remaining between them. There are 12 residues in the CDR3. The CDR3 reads CATSRDMVTIYF. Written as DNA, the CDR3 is TGTGCCACCAGCAGAGATATGGTCACCATATATTTT.

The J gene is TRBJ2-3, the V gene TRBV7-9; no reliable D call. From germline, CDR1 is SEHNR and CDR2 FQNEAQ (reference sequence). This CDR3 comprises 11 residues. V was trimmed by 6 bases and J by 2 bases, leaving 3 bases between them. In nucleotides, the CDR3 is TGTGCCAGCAGGAACACAGATACGCAGTATTTT. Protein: CASRNTDTQYF.

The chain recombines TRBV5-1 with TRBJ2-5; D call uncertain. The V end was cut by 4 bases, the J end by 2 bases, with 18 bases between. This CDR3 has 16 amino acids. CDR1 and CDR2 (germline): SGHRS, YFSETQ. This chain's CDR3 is CASSLGNPILQETQYF. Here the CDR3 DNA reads TGCGCCAGCAGCCTTGGGAATCCAATATTGCAAGAGACCCAGTACTTC. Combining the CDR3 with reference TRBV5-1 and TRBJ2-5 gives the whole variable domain KAGVTQTPRYLIKTRGQQVTLSCSPISGHRSVSWYQQTPGQGLQFLFEYFSETQRNKGNFPGRFSGRQFSNSRSEMNVSTLELGDSALYLCASSLGNPILQETQYFGPGTRLLVL.

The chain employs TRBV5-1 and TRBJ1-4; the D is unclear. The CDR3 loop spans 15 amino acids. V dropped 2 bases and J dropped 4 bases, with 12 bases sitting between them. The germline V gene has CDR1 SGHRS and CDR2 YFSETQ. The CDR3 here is CASSFRTGSNEKLFF. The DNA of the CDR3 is TGCGCCAGCAGCTTCCGGACGGGCAGTAATGAAAAACTGTTTTTT.

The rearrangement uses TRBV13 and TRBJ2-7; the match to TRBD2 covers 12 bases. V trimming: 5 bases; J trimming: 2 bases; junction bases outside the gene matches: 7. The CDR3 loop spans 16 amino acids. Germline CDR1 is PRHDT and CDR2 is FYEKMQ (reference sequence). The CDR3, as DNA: TGTGCCAGCAGCCTTCGGACTAGCGGGGTCACCTACGAGCAGTACTTC. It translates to CASSLRTSGVTYEQYF.

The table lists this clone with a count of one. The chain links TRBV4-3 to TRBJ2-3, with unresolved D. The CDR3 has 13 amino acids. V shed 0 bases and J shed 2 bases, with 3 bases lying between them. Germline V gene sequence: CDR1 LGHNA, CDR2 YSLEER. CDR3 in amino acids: CASSQDPTDTQYF. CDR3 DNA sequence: TGCGCCAGCAGCCAAGACCCCACAGATACGCAGTATTTT.

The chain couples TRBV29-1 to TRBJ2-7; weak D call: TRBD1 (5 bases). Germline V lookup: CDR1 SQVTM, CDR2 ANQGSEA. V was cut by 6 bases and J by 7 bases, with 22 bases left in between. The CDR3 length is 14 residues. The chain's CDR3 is CSVVLRQNVGEQYF. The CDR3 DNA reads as TGCAGCGTAGTTCTCAGACAGAACGTGGGGGAGCAGTACTTC.

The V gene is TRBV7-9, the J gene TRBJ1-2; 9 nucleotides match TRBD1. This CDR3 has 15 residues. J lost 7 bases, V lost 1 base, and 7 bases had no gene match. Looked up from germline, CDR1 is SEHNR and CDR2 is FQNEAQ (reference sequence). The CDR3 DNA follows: TGTGCCAGCAGCTTAGATAGAACAGGGGGCTCTGGCTACACCTTC. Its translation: CASSLDRTGGSGYTF. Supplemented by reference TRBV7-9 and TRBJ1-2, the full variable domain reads DTGVSQNPRHKITKRGQNVTFRCDPISEHNRLYWYRQTLGQGPEFLTYFQNEAQLEKSRLLSDRFSAERPKGSFSTLEIQRTEQGDSAMYLCASSLDRTGGSGYTFGSGTRLTVV.

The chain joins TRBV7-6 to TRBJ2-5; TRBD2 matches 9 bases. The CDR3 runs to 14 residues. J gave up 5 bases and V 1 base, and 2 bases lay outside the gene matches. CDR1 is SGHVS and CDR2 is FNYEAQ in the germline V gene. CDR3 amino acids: CASSLVSGGETQYF. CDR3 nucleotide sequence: TGTGCCAGCAGCTTAGTCAGCGGGGGGGAGACCCAGTACTTC.

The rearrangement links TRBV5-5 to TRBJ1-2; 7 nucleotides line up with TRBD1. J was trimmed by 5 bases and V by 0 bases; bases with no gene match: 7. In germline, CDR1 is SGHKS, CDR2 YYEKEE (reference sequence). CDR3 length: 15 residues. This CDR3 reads CASSLGGGGSYGYTF. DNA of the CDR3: TGTGCCAGCAGCTTGGGGGGAGGGGGCAGTTATGGCTACACCTTC.

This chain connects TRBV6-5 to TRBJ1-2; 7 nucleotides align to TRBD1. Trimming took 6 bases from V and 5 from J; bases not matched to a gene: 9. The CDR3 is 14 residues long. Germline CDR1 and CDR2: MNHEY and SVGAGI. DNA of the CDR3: TGTGCCAGCAGCCATCTTTCAGGGGGATATGGCTACACCTTC. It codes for CASSHLSGGYGYTF.

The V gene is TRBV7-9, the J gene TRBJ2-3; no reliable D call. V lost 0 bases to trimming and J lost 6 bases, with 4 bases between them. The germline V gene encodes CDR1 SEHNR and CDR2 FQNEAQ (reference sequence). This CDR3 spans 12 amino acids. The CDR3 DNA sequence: TGTGCCAGCAGCTTAGCGACGGATACGCAGTATTTT. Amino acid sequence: CASSLATDTQYF. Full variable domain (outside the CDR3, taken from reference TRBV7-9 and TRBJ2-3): DTGVSQNPRHKITKRGQNVTFRCDPISEHNRLYWYRQTLGQGPEFLTYFQNEAQLEKSRLLSDRFSAERPKGSFSTLEIQRTEQGDSAMYLCASSLATDTQYFGPGTRLTVL.

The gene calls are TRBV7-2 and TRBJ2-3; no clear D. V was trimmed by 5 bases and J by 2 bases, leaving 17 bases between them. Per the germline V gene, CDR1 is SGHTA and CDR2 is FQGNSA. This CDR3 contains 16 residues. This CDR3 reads CASSPLGGILTDTQYF. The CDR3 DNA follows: TGTGCCAGCAGCCCCCTGGGCGGCATTCTCACAGATACGCAGTATTTT.

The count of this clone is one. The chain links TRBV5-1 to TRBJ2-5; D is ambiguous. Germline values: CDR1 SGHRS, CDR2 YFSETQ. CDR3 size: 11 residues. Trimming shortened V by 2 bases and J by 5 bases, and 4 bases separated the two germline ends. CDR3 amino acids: CASSFLETQYF. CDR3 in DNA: TGCGCCAGCAGCTTCCTGGAGACCCAGTACTTC.

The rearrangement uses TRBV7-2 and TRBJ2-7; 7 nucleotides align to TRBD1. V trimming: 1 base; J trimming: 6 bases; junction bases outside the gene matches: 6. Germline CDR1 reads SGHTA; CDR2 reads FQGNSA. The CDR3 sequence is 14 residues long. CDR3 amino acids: CASSLDNRGVEQYF. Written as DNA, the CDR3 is TGTGCCAGCAGCTTAGATAACAGGGGTGTCGAGCAGTACTTC.

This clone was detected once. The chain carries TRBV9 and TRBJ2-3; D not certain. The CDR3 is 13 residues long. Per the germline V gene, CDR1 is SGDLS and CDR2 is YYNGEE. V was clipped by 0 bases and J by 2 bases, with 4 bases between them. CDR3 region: CASSVGVTDTQYF. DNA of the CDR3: TGTGCCAGCAGCGTAGGTGTCACAGATACGCAGTATTTT.

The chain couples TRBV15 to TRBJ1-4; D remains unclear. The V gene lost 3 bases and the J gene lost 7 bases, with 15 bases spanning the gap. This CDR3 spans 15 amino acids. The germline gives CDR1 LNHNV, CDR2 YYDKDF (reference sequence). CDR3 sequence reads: CATSREGEVFEKLFF. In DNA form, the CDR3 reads TGTGCCACCAGCAGGGAAGGAGAGGTTTTTGAAAAACTGTTTTTT.

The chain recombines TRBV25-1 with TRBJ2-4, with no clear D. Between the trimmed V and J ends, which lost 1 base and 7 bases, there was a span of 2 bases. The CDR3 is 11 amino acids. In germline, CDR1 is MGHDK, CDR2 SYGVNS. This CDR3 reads CASSEWNIQYF. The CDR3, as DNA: TGTGCCAGCAGTGAATGGAACATTCAGTACTTC.

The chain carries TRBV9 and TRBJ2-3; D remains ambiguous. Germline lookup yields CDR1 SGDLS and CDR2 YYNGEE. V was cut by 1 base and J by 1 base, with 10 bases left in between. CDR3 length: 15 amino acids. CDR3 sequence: CASSVMATGTDTQYF. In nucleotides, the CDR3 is TGTGCCAGCAGCGTAATGGCTACGGGCACAGATACGCAGTATTTT.

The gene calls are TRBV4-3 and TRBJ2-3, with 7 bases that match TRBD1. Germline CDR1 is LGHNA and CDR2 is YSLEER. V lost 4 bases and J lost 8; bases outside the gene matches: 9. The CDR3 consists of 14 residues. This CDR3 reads CASSPGQPSGTQYF. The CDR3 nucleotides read TGCGCCAGCAGCCCGGGACAGCCAAGCGGTACGCAGTATTTT.

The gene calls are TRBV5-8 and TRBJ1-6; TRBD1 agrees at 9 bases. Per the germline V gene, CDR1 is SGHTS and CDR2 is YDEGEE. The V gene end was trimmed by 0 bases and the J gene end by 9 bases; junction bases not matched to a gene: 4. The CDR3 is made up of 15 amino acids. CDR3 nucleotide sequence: TGTGCCAGCAGCTTGGGACAGGGGGTGAGTTCACCCCTCCACTTT. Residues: CASSLGQGVSSPLHF.

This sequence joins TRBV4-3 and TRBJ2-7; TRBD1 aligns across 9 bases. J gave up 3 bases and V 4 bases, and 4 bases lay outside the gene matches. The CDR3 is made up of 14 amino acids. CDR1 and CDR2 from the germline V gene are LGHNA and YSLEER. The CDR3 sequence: CASSLRGQGYEQYF. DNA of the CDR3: TGCGCCAGCAGCCTTCGGGGACAGGGCTACGAGCAGTACTTC.

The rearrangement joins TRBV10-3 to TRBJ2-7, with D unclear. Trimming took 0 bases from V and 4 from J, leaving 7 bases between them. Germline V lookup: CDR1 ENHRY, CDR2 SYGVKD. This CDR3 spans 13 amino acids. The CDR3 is CAISESMGYEQYF. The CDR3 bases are TGTGCCATCAGTGAGTCGATGGGGTACGAGCAGTACTTC.

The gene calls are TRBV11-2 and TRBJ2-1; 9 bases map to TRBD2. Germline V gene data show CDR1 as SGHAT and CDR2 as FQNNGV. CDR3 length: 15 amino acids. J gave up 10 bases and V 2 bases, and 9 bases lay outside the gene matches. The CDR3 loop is CASSLINPGTSEQFF. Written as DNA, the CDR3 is TGTGCCAGCAGCTTAATCAATCCTGGGACTAGCGAGCAGTTCTTC.

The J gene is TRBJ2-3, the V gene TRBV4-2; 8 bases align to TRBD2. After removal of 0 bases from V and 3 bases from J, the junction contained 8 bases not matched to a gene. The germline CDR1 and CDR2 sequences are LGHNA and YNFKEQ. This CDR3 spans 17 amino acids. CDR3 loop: CASSQEPLAGGTDTQYF. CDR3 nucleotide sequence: TGTGCCAGCAGCCAAGAACCCCTGGCGGGAGGAACAGATACGCAGTATTTT.

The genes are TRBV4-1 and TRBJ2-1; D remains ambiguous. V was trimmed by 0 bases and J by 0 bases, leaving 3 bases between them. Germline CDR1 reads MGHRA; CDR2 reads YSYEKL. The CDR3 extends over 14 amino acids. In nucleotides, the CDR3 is TGCGCCAGCAGCCAAGAACGCTCCTACAATGAGCAGTTCTTC. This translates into CASSQERSYNEQFF.

CDR3 DNA sequence: TGTGCCAGCAGCTCAAAGGGGGAGATCTATGGCTACACCTTC. Translating gives CASSSKGEIYGYTF. The chain has TRBV7-9 and TRBJ1-2, with TRBD1 as a possible D gene (6 bases). From germline, CDR1 is SEHNR and CDR2 FQNEAQ (reference sequence). V lost 4 bases and J 4 bases, leaving 13 bases between the germline ends. The CDR3 sequence is 14 residues long.